Described below is a single T cell receptor (beta chain) sequence and its context. Its antigen is unidentified. Sequencing was performed with immunoSEQ multiplex PCR; in TCRdb, only in-frame clones are kept and a portion is missing. The sample shows about 73,000 clones, roughly 95% of them seen only once. This sample is drawn from a study of cytomegalovirus exposure and HLA in healthy donors. Findings of the study overall: A classifier reportedly called cytomegalovirus status with high sensitivity and specificity. The authors enumerated some 160 TCR beta chains as linked to cytomegalovirus. A few chains linked to CMV were shown in vitro to be specific for CMV antigens. The dataset shows that most TCR sequences were rare, while some public TCRs occurred in many donors.

The CDR3 is 15 amino acids. Germline trimming cut 6 bases from V and 7 bases from J; bases unmatched to any gene: 11. Germline V gives CDR1 MNHNY, CDR2 SVGAGI (reference sequence). The receptor was isolated from a man in his late teens or twenties in good health and CMV-seronegative. Input material: PBMCs. This chain connects TRBV6-6 to TRBJ2-1, with 8 positions matching TRBD2. The CDR3 sequence: CASRSPGGGRNEQFF. In DNA form, the CDR3 reads TGTGCCAGCAGGTCCCCGGGGGGCGGGAGGAATGAGCAGTTCTTC.